A single sample is the source of the 18 T cell receptor beta chains below, sequenced in a study of human T cells and chemical hapten exposure. As to time point: patch test 3, about 24 weeks after DPC sensitization. Sample treatment: therapeutic diphenylcyclopropenone sensitization with weekly scalp DPC. TCRdb redid the calling of the RACE reads with MiXCR, one entry per CDR3 protein. The sample consists of over 70,000 distinct CDR3 sequences, roughly 11% of them appearing once. The specimen was whole blood, collected in connection with sensitization to the hapten diphenylcyclopropenone (DPC). The receptors shown here come from a woman under 40 with alopecia areata. Some clones in this sample may be carry-over from other donors' samples.

The rearrangement links TRBV29-1 to TRBJ1-5, with 9 bases matching TRBD1. J lost 5 bases, V lost 6 bases, and 2 bases had no gene match. Germline V CDR1 and CDR2: SQVTM, ANQGSEA. This CDR3 region has 12 residues. CDR3 in DNA: TGCAGCGTCCGGACAGGGGATCAGCCCCAGCATTTT. Its translation: CSVRTGDQPQHF.

At least ten counts were recorded for this clonotype. CDR3 DNA sequence: TGTGCCATCAGTACCGCAGGGGGCGGCGGGAGTGCTGAAGCTTTCTTT. It specifies CAISTAGGGGSAEAFF. The chain joins TRBV10-3 to TRBJ1-1; 8 bases are shared with TRBD1. The CDR3 is 16 residues long. V shed 5 bases and J 6 bases; nucleotides not matched to a gene: 14. Germline CDR1 reads ENHRY; CDR2 reads SYGVKD.

This clonotype showed up just a few times. The chain joins TRBV28 to TRBJ1-1, with D possibly being TRBD1 (6 bases). Germline V gene lookup returns CDR1 MDHEN and CDR2 SYDVKM. CDR3 size: 14 residues. The V and J ends lost 6 bases and 6 bases respectively, with 17 bases between them. The CDR3: CASRNTGSHSEAFF. The CDR3 bases are TGTGCCAGCAGGAATACAGGGTCTCATTCTGAAGCTTTCTTT.

The V call is TRBV18, the J call TRBJ2-5; no definite D call. CDR1 and CDR2 from the germline V gene are KGHSH and LQKENI. V lost 0 bases to trimming and J lost 7 bases, with 3 bases between them. CDR3 length: 11 residues. CDR3 in amino acids: CASSPPGTQYF. The CDR3 DNA reads as TGTGCCAGCTCACCACCGGGGACCCAGTACTTC.

CDR3 in DNA: TGTGCCAGCAGCCTCCGGGGGGTCGATCAGCCCCAGCATTTT. It is translated as CASSLRGVDQPQHF. The genes are TRBV12-3 or TRBV12-4 and TRBJ1-5, with D perhaps matching TRBD1 (5 bases). V was pared by 6 bases and J by 5 bases, with 14 bases between. The CDR3 covers 14 residues.

At least ten counts were recorded for this clonotype. V gene TRBV10-2 combines with J gene TRBJ2-2; 7 bases are shared with TRBD1. J gave up 6 bases and V 6 bases, and 19 bases lay outside the gene matches. Germline CDR1 and CDR2: WSHSY and SAAADI. The CDR3 loop spans 18 amino acids. The DNA of the CDR3 is TGCGCCAGCAGGACTCGACAGGGAAGGGAACAGGGATCCGGGGAGCTGTTTTTT. This codes for CASRTRQGREQGSGELFF.

The gene calls are TRBV6-2 or TRBV6-3 and TRBJ2-7; D possibly matches TRBD1 or TRBD2 (5 bases each). Germline CDR1 MNHEY, CDR2 SVGEGT. The CDR3 is made up of 16 amino acids. The V end lost 6 bases, the J end lost 0 bases, and 18 bases lay between the germline ends. Written as DNA, the CDR3 is TGTGCCAGCAGGATCGCCCGGGGCAGAGTCTCCTACGAGCAGTACTTC. It translates to CASRIARGRVSYEQYF.

This clonotype was found a few times. V usage is TRBV5-1 and J usage is TRBJ2-7, with D perhaps matching TRBD2 (5 bases). This CDR3 contains 15 residues. V was shortened by 0 bases and J by 5 bases, with 15 bases between the two germline ends. Germline values: CDR1 SGHRS, CDR2 YFSETQ. The CDR3 DNA reads as TGCGCCAGCAGCTTGGGAGGTTTAGGGCGGGACGAGCAGTACGTC. Its translation is CASSLGGLGRDEQYV.

There are many counts of this clonotype. The chain is built from TRBV20-1 and TRBJ2-4; D gene unclear. The CDR3 loop spans 16 amino acids. Trimming shortened V by 0 bases and J by 9 bases, and 21 bases separated the two germline ends. Germline V gene lookup returns CDR1 DFQATT and CDR2 SNEGSKA (reference sequence). The chain's CDR3 is CSARDRKGIQTGIQYF. CDR3 bases: TGCAGTGCTAGAGATAGGAAAGGCATCCAAACGGGCATTCAGTACTTC.

This clonotype was seen many times. The chain couples TRBV27 to TRBJ2-1, with D possibly matching TRBD2 (6 bases). Germline values: CDR1 MNHEY, CDR2 SMNVEV (reference sequence). V dropped 7 bases and J dropped 6 bases, with 19 bases sitting between them. CDR3 length equals 15 residues. CDR3 DNA sequence: TGTGCCAGCAACCCAGGCTCGGGAGCGGGCAATGAGCAGTTCTTC. Protein product: CASNPGSGAGNEQFF.

This chain connects TRBV28 to TRBJ2-1, with 8 bases that match TRBD2. The germline V gene encodes CDR1 MDHEN and CDR2 SYDVKM. CDR3 size: 16 residues. J was trimmed by 4 bases and V by 2 bases; bases with no gene match: 7. CDR3 DNA: TGTGCCAGCAGTTTAAGTAGCGGGGCCCCTTACAATGAGCAGTTCTTC. Protein product: CASSLSSGAPYNEQFF.

The sample holds many counts of this clonotype. V is TRBV6-4 and J is TRBJ2-7; D gene uncertain. The CDR3 runs to 15 residues. Germline V lookup: CDR1 MRHNA, CDR2 SNTAGT. V was pared by 4 bases and J by 3 bases, with 16 bases between. The CDR3 DNA is TGTGCCAGCAGTGGCCGTTTAGAGGCCATCTACGAGCAGTACGTC. This gives the protein CASSGRLEAIYEQYV.

This chain links TRBV28 with TRBJ1-4, with 9 bases fitting TRBD1. Germline loops: CDR1 MDHEN, CDR2 SYDVKM. The CDR3 spans 15 residues. V lost 6 bases to trimming and J lost 7 bases; unmatched junction nucleotides: 9. The CDR3 spells CASSPRDRVGEKLFF. As DNA, the CDR3 is TGTGCCAGCAGCCCGAGGGACAGGGTCGGTGAAAAACTGTTTTTT.

Note on this clonotype: With a much larger clone just one base away, this may be a read error. The chain uses TRBV7-2 and TRBJ1-5; D not resolved. The CDR3 is 14 amino acids. The V end was cut by 1 base, the J end by 8 bases, with 12 bases between. Germline V lookup: CDR1 SGHTA, CDR2 FQGNSA. CDR3 coding DNA: TGTGCCAGCAGCTTAGGGGCAGAGGAGAAGCCCCAGCATTTT. It codes for CASSLGAEEKPQHF.

This clonotype was picked up many times. The chain uses TRBV11-2 and TRBJ2-5, with 9 bases that match TRBD2. With 1 base clipped from V and 5 bases from J, the junction kept 2 bases outside the gene matches. This CDR3 spans 14 amino acids. Per the germline V gene, CDR1 is SGHAT and CDR2 is FQNNGV. Here the CDR3 reads CASSLGTSVETQYF. The CDR3 bases are TGTGCCAGCAGCTTAGGGACTAGCGTGGAGACCCAGTACTTC.

This clonotype was picked up many times. The chain has TRBV25-1 and TRBJ1-4; TRBD1 aligns across 8 bases. CDR1 and CDR2 from the germline V gene are MGHDK and SYGVNS. The length of the CDR3 is 16 residues. V was pared by 4 bases and J by 0 bases, with 4 bases of the junction left unmatched. CDR3 amino acids: CASSGWGQATNEKLFF. DNA of the CDR3: TGTGCCAGCAGTGGATGGGGACAGGCAACTAATGAAAAACTGTTTTTT.

This clonotype was recorded many times. The CDR3: CASSIQGSTGELFF. In nucleotides, the CDR3 is TGTGCCAGCAGTATCCAGGGAAGCACCGGGGAGCTGTTTTTT. The chain employs TRBV2 and TRBJ2-2; the D gene is possibly TRBD1 (5 bases). V dropped 5 bases and J dropped 4 bases, with 11 bases sitting between them. The CDR3 spans 14 residues. Germline V gene data show CDR1 as SNHLY and CDR2 as FYNNEI. Drawing the rest from reference TRBV2 and TRBJ2-2, the complete variable domain is EPEVTQTPSHQVTQMGQEVILRCVPISNHLYFYWYRQILGQKVEFLVSFYNNEISEKSEIFDDQFSVERPDGSNFTLKIRSTKLEDSAMYFCASSIQGSTGELFFGEGSRLTVL.

In its sample, this clonotype was seen many times. This rearrangement joins TRBV12-3 or TRBV12-4 to TRBJ2-3; 8 bases agree with TRBD2. The CDR3 totals 15 residues. Trimming took 3 bases from V and 1 from J; bases not matched to a gene: 3. In DNA form, the CDR3 reads TGTGCCAGCAGTTTTAGCGGGGCCCGCACAGATACGCAGTATTTT. Its translation: CASSFSGARTDTQYF.